Given below is one TCR beta chain in context. Its specific antigen is unknown. No qualities accompany the bases; no much larger clone lies one base away. The data derive from a study of blood T cell repertoires in COVID-19 (dated by TCRdb to the early 2020s). In terms of the full investigation: Samples covering the acute and convalescent phases of COVID-19 were provided by collaborators in the United States, Italy and Spain. The prospective study material was composed of cDNA or gDNA derived from T cells, B-cell-depleted T cells, or PBMCs. Subjects who had been exposed to COVID-19, were actively infected with it, or had recovered from it provided the deeply sampled blood TCRbeta repertoires that made up the dataset. The repertoires were released in a freely available public database intended as a resource for research on the immune response to SARS-CoV-2. Samples were obtained from the ongoing ImmuneRACE study (first 160 participants) and from roughly 1,300 subjects provided by 6 global collaborators. The sample metadata nearly always contained a de-identified subject ID, COVID-19 status, age in years and sex. HLA class I and class II types, where available, came from metadata supplied by the sample provider rather than from assay-based typing.

Broad study findings and their caveats: Clinical and demographic metadata were provided uncurated, with the amount varying by source and participant.

CDR1 and CDR2 are drawn from the germline V gene (reference sequence): LGHDT, YNNKEL. V is reduced by 0 bases and J by 2 bases, leaving a spacing of 12 bases between them. From its cysteine to its phenylalanine, the CDR3 spans 16 amino acids. The sequence is cut down to CDR3 DNA, 48 bases in frame from base 1. Whole blood was collected in K2EDTA tubes by collaborating institutions according to the institutions' own protocols. For TCRbeta analysis, collaborator samples were shipped as frozen whole blood, as isolated PBMCs, or as DNA extracted from either sample type. TCRbeta CDR3 regions were amplified from genomic DNA by means of the immunoSEQ Assay, a bias-controlled multiplex PCR. Per the source publication's procedure: Within the assay, amplification of reference gene primers was used to estimate how many nucleated cells each sample contained. To quantify the absolute abundance of each unique TCRbeta CDR3 rearrangement, sequence reads were collapsed and filtered. For each sample, productive Simpson clonality was calculated by taking the square root of Simpson's diversity index across productive rearrangements. TCRdb's version of the immuneACCESS table is confined to in-frame rearrangements and falls short of the full clone set. An unresolved V gene accounts for under half of the shortfall where checked; the remainder is of unknown origin. The DNA was the basis for D and trimming; V, J and clone size are from that table. Within this sample are about 100,000 clones, with roughly 92% of them counted one time only. The ten largest account for about 2.2% of the sample.

Recombination connected TRBV3-1 (or the pseudogene TRBV3-2) to TRBJ2-3; possibly the D gene is TRBD2, per 5 matching bases. Sequencing was done on a sample of peripheral blood. This sequence was found in a man aged 45 to 65 with active COVID-19. The CDR3 amino acid sequence is: CASSQEYGLYTDTQYF. The nucleotides read TGTGCCAGCAGCCAAGAGTACGGACTCTACACAGATACGCAGTATTTT.